This TCR beta chain originates from a study of blood T cell repertoires in COVID-19. This CDR3 is 15 amino acids long. The germline CDR1 and CDR2 sequences are MNHEY and SMNVEV (reference sequence). V lost 6 bases and J 6 bases, leaving 15 bases between the germline ends. TCRdb's copy holds only in-frame clones and misses some; the assay was immunoSEQ multiplex PCR. Of about 170,000 clones in the sample, around 82% were seen once. The clonotype was recovered from a woman in her 40s with COVID-19, enrolled during active disease. Sequences were obtained from peripheral blood. The chain combines TRBV27 with TRBJ1-6; no reliable D call. CDR3 protein: CASRAWRESNSPLHF. CDR3 DNA sequence: TGTGCCAGCAGGGCATGGAGGGAGAGTAATTCACCCCTCCACTTT.